This T cell receptor beta chain was obtained from a study of cytotoxic CD8 clonotypes in ibrutinib-treated CLL. Study details: Researchers reported about 10 relapsed/refractory and 15 treatment-naive patients, roughly 17 of them IGHV unmutated.

Per germline, CDR1 KGHSH and CDR2 LQKENI. V shed 8 bases and J shed 0 bases, with 11 bases lying between them. The CDR3 loop spans 14 amino acids. TCRdb keeps only in-frame clones here, not all; method: immunoSEQ multiplex PCR. The sample contains some 92,000 clones, over 60% of which appear only once. To note about this clone: Its antigen remains unknown.

The study, taken as a whole, reports: Clonality at baseline surpassed age-matched healthy donors and tracked circulating CD8+ T-cell counts.

Cryopreserved PBMCs supplied approximately 2 micrograms of genomic DNA for TCR beta libraries. The material sequenced was PBMCs, taken after 24 months of ibrutinib treatment. This sequence was found in a human donor with chronic lymphocytic leukemia. The chain is built from TRBV18 and TRBJ2-1, with D hard to call. CDR3 nucleotides: TGTGCCAGCGGTAGCCCGAGCTCCTACAATGAGCAGTTCTTC. Its translation is CASGSPSSYNEQFF.